This TCR beta chain appears in the sequencing data of a study of CD8+CD57+ T cells in acquired aplastic anemia. Trimming took 4 bases from V and 9 from J; bases not matched to a gene: 7. Germline CDR1 reads SNHLY; CDR2 reads FYNNEI. This CDR3 spans 14 amino acids. This clonotype was observed at least ten times. TCR beta VDJ and CDR3 profiles were obtained from a genomic DNA template. TCRdb recomputed calls from the reads with MiXCR, one row per CDR3 protein. The data contain fewer than 70,000 distinct CDR3 sequences, 45% to 55% of them singletons. This sequence joins TRBV2 and TRBJ2-1; 9 nucleotides agree with TRBD2. This TCR was recovered from a human donor in good health, serving as a control. Sequenced: sorted CD4+, CD8+, or CD8+CD57+ T cells (not recorded which) from PBMCs. This chain's CDR3 is CASSVAGGPGEQFF. The CDR3 DNA reads as TGTGCCAGCAGTGTGGCGGGGGGGCCCGGTGAGCAGTTCTTC.